This T cell receptor beta chain was sequenced for a study of cytomegalovirus exposure and HLA in healthy donors. Turning to the study itself: Most genotyped donors, 81% of 300 to 400, had Caucasian-associated genetic ancestry. The study, taken as a whole, reports: A previous analysis found most TCR beta V segments productive roughly 90% or roughly 30% of the time.

V was cut by 0 bases and J by 6 bases, with 12 bases left in between. This CDR3 contains 15 residues. From germline, CDR1 is KGHSH and CDR2 LQKENI. In the case of this clone: Its antigen is not identified.

Primers for the PCR totalled 60 Vbeta and 13 Jbeta. Using immunoSEQ multiplex PCR, the repertoire was profiled, and TCRdb retains in-frame clones only, with some absent. The table lists 150,000 or so clones, roughly 72% of them singletons. The sequencing input was PBMCs. The sequence came from a middle-aged man in good health and CMV-seronegative. J is TRBJ2-1 and V is TRBV18; D is perhaps TRBD2 (7 bases). The CDR3 sequence is CASSPPVGGGNEQFF. The CDR3 DNA reads TGTGCCAGCTCACCACCGGTGGGAGGGGGCAATGAGCAGTTCTTC.